One and the same sample provided the 2 T cell receptor beta chains below, sequenced in a study of blood T cell repertoires in COVID-19. Assay used: immunoSEQ multiplex PCR; TCRdb lists only in-frame clones, some missing. The sample has some 400,000 clones, around 87% seen once. Sample: PBMCs or T cells enriched from blood (not recorded which). The receptors shown here come from a man aged 25-45 years who had recovered from COVID-19.

V gene TRBV19 combines with J gene TRBJ1-1; D not resolved. The CDR3 spans 15 residues. V was trimmed by 10 bases and J by 2 bases, leaving 20 bases between them. The V gene's germline CDR1 is LNHDA and CDR2 SQIVND (reference sequence). CDR3 sequence: CATIVGRRGNTEAFF. CDR3 DNA: TGTGCCACCATAGTGGGTCGGCGGGGAAACACTGAAGCTTTCTTT.

The V and J genes are TRBV21-1 and TRBJ1-2; the table's D gene call, TRBD1, was not cross checked with the DNA. TRBV21-1 has pseudogene status. This CDR3 comprises 15 residues. The CDR3, as DNA: TGTGCCAGCAGCAAAGCTGGCAGCAGGGGATGGGGCTACACCTTC. Translated: CASSKAGSRGWGYTF.